These 16 T cell receptor beta chains came from one sample sequenced in a study of cytomegalovirus exposure and HLA in healthy donors. Vbeta (60) and Jbeta (13) primers were used in the PCR. Clones were sequenced by immunoSEQ multiplex PCR, and TCRdb holds only the in-frame ones, with some missing. The listing contains 150,000 to 200,000 clones. Material for sequencing was PBMCs. All receptors derive from a man aged 25-45 years in good health and CMV-seronegative.

The chain links TRBV18 to TRBJ2-1; TRBD2 aligns across 11 bases. This CDR3 has 15 amino acids. The trim removed 4 bases at V and 8 bases at J, leaving 7 bases unmatched. Germline CDR1 and CDR2: KGHSH and LQKENI. CDR3 amino acids: CASSQVAGGNYEQFF. DNA for the CDR3: TGTGCCAGCTCACAGGTAGCGGGAGGGAACTATGAGCAGTTCTTC.

The chain has TRBV6-5 and TRBJ1-4, with D uncertain. Germline lookup yields CDR1 MNHEY and CDR2 SVGAGI. V lost 8 bases and J 0 bases, leaving 13 bases between the germline ends. The CDR3 sequence is 15 residues long. The CDR3 nucleotides read TGTGCCAGCTCCGGAGCGGGTGCAACTAATGAAAAACTGTTTTTT. Encoded protein: CASSGAGATNEKLFF.

The chain combines TRBV28 with TRBJ2-7, with D hard to call. The V end lost 1 base, the J end lost 7 bases, and 5 bases lay between the germline ends. Per germline, CDR1 MDHEN and CDR2 SYDVKM. This CDR3 region has 11 residues. CDR3 in DNA: TGTGCCAGCAGTTTATTTAGAGAGCAGTACTTC. It encodes CASSLFREQYF.

The chain links TRBV19 to TRBJ1-1; D is ambiguous. Deletions cut 3 bases from V and 11 bases from J, with 10 bases between. Germline V gene sequence: CDR1 LNHDA, CDR2 SQIVND (reference sequence). This CDR3 contains 11 residues. CDR3 loop: CASSIGLDAFF. DNA of the CDR3: TGTGCCAGTAGTATCGGACTCGACGCTTTCTTT.

V gene TRBV14 combines with J gene TRBJ2-7; TRBD1 agrees at 9 bases. The trim removed 4 bases at V and 11 bases at J, leaving 15 bases unmatched. Germline V CDR1 and CDR2: SGHDN, FVKESK. CDR3 size: 15 residues. DNA of the CDR3: TGTGCCAGCAGCCTTCACGGGACAGGGACTGTCAGGGAGTACTTC. Protein product: CASSLHGTGTVREYF.

This rearrangement joins TRBV7-9 to TRBJ1-3, with TRBD1 as a possible D gene (5 bases). CDR3 length: 15 amino acids. Germline V gene lookup returns CDR1 SEHNR and CDR2 FQNEAQ (reference sequence). V shed 5 bases and J shed 8 bases, with 19 bases lying between them. CDR3 residues: CASSPGQSEVDTIYF. CDR3 DNA sequence: TGTGCCAGCAGCCCCGGACAATCTGAGGTAGACACCATATATTTT.

The chain joins TRBV19 to TRBJ2-2; 13 bases match TRBD2. CDR3 length: 16 amino acids. The V gene's germline CDR1 is LNHDA and CDR2 SQIVND (reference sequence). The ends lost 1 base at V and 5 bases at J; junction bases unmatched: 1. In nucleotides, the CDR3 is TGTGCCAGTAGTATAGGACTAGCGGGGGGAACCGGGGAGCTGTTTTTT. It specifies CASSIGLAGGTGELFF.

The V and J genes are TRBV19 and TRBJ2-1; 8 bases are a match to TRBD2. V lost 5 bases, J lost 9 bases, and 9 bases stayed unmatched. The CDR3 extends over 14 amino acids. The V gene's germline CDR1 is LNHDA and CDR2 SQIVND (reference sequence). For the CDR3, the DNA is TGTGCCAGTAGTTATTTAGCGGGAAGTGGTGAGCAGTTCTTC. Translated: CASSYLAGSGEQFF. The full variable domain, with the rest looked up from reference TRBV19 and TRBJ2-1, is DGGITQSPKYLFRKEGQNVTLSCEQNLNHDAMYWYRQDPGQGLRLIYYSQIVNDFQKGDIAEGYSVSREKKESFPLTVTSAQKNPTAFYLCASSYLAGSGEQFFGPGTRLTVL.

The V call is TRBV18, the J call TRBJ1-5; D is uncertain. The V end lost 3 bases, the J end lost 5 bases, and 11 bases lay between the germline ends. This CDR3 has 14 amino acids. Germline lookup yields CDR1 KGHSH and CDR2 LQKENI. The CDR3: CASSPYSGDQPQHF. CDR3 DNA: TGTGCCAGCTCACCGTACAGCGGGGATCAGCCCCAGCATTTT.

The chain combines TRBV5-1 with TRBJ1-3; 7 bases map to TRBD1. The CDR3 length is 16 residues. Per germline, CDR1 SGHRS and CDR2 YFSETQ. The V and J ends lost 1 base and 0 bases, in that order; junction bases with no gene match: 4. The CDR3 nucleotides read TGCGCCAGCAGCTTGCGGGACAGCGCCTCTGGAAACACCATATATTTT. This codes for CASSLRDSASGNTIYF.

Note on this clone: One end of the junction fails to match germline, which may point to a read error. The chain has TRBV2 and TRBJ1-4; D is ambiguous. This CDR3 spans 13 amino acids. The germline V gene has CDR1 SNHLY and CDR2 FYNNEI. The CDR3 spells CASRLTTNEKLSF. The CDR3 nucleotides are TGTGCCAGCAGGCTAACGACTAATGAAAAACTGTCTTTT.

The DNA of the CDR3 is TGTGCCAGCAGTTTATACGGGACAGGGAATGAGCAGTTCTTC. Translated: CASSLYGTGNEQFF. The chain combines TRBV27 with TRBJ2-1; the match to TRBD1 covers 9 bases. The CDR3 loop spans 14 amino acids. With V trimmed by 1 base and J by 7 bases, 2 bases remained unmatched. Germline CDR1 is MNHEY and CDR2 is SMNVEV (reference sequence).

V usage is TRBV19 and J usage is TRBJ2-5; 9 bases map to TRBD2. Germline V lookup: CDR1 LNHDA, CDR2 SQIVND (reference sequence). CDR3 length: 14 amino acids. V lost 6 bases, J lost 5 bases, and 7 bases stayed unmatched. CDR3 sequence: CASRAIAGAETQYF. CDR3 in DNA: TGTGCCAGTAGAGCGATAGCGGGAGCGGAGACCCAGTACTTC.

DNA for the CDR3: TGCGCCAGCAGCCCCTCCGGGGGGCTGGACACCGGGGAGCTGTTTTTT. This gives the protein CASSPSGGLDTGELFF. This chain uses TRBV5-1 with TRBJ2-2; a possible D gene is TRBD2 (7 bases). The CDR3 runs to 16 residues. V was cut by 4 bases and J by 3 bases, with 16 bases left in between. Germline V gene data show CDR1 as SGHRS and CDR2 as YFSETQ.

The chain employs TRBV19 and TRBJ1-2; D unclear. Trimming cost V 7 bases and J 7 bases, with 13 bases left between them. CDR3 length: 12 amino acids. CDR1 and CDR2 (germline): LNHDA, SQIVND (reference sequence). The CDR3 region is CASKESYFGYTF. CDR3 DNA: TGTGCCAGTAAAGAGAGTTATTTTGGCTACACCTTC.

As for this clone: One end of the junction does not line up with germline, which may come from a read error. CDR3 sequence: CASSPQGNNQPQHF. The CDR3 nucleotides are TGTGCCAGCTCCCCACAGGGGAACAATCAGCCCCAGCATTTT. The rearrangement uses TRBV18 and TRBJ1-5; 7 nucleotides line up with TRBD1. Germline CDR1 and CDR2: KGHSH and LQKENI. This CDR3 has 14 residues.